This section outlines one T cell receptor beta chain sequence together with its context. The age range of participants was about 18 to 89 years, with residence in approximately 25 US areas. Participants' reported clinical history set cohort assignment. This specimen comes from a study of blood T cell repertoires in COVID-19. Study-wide background: There were acute and convalescent COVID-19 samples, and they came from the United States, Italy and Spain.

In the source study's methods: Reference gene primer amplification in the assay estimated nucleated cell counts. Using immunoSEQ multiplex PCR, the repertoire was profiled, and TCRdb retains in-frame clones only, with some absent. For V, J and clone size, that table is used; D and trimming come from the DNA. The sample records about 200,000 clones, 70% to 90% being singletons. The sample consisted of PBMCs or T cells enriched from blood (not recorded which). This TCR derives from a woman between 18 and 30 years old who had recovered from COVID-19.

In DNA, the CDR3 is TGCAGCGTTGAGGGGGAGGGGCGCGAGCAGTACTTC. Translating gives CSVEGEGREQYF. The chain links TRBV29-1 to TRBJ2-7, with TRBD2 matching over 7 bases. V dropped 3 bases and J dropped 6; count of bases not matched to a gene: 5. Looked up from germline, CDR1 is SQVTM and CDR2 is ANQGSEA. This CDR3 has 12 amino acids.